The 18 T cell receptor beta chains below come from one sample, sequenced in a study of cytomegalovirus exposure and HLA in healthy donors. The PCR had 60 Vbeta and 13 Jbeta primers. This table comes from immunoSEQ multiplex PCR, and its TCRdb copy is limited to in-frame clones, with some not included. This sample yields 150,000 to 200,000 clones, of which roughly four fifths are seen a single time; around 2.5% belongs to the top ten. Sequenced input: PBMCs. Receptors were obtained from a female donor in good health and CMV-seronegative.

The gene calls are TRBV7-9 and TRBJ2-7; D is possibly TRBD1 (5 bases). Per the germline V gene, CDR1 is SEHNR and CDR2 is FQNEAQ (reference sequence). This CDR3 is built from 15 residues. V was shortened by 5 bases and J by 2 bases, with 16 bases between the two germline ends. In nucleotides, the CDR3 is TGTGCCAGCAGCCCCCCGGCAGGGAAAACCTACGAGCAGTACTTC. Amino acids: CASSPPAGKTYEQYF.

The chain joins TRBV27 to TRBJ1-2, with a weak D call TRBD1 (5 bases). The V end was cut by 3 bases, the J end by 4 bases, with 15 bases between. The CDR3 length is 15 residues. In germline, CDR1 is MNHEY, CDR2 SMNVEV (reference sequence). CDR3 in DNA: TGTGCCAGCAGTTTTAGGACACAGGTGCCCTATGGCTACACCTTC. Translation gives CASSFRTQVPYGYTF.

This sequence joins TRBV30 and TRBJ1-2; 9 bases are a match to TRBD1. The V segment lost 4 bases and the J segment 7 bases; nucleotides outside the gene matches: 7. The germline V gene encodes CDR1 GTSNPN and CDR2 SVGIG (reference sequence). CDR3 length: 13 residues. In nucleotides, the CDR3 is TGTGCCTGGAACTACAGGGGGCCGGGTGGCTACACCTTC. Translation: CAWNYRGPGGYTF.

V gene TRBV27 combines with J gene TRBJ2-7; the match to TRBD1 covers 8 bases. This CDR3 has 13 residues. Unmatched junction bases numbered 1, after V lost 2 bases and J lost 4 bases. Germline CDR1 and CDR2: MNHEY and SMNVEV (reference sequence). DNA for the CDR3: TGTGCCAGCAGTTTAGGGGACAGGTACGAGCAGTACTTC. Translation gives CASSLGDRYEQYF.

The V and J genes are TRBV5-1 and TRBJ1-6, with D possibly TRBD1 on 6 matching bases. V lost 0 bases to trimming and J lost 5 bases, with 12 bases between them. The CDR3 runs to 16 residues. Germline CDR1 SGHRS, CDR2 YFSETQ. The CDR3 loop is CASSLDGGGHNSPLHF. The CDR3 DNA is TGCGCCAGCAGCTTGGATGGGGGCGGCCATAATTCACCCCTCCACTTT.

The CDR3 protein is CASSWTGTGNYGYTF. CDR3 nucleotides: TGTGCCAGCAGCTGGACCGGGACAGGGAACTATGGCTACACCTTC. The chain employs TRBV5-6 and TRBJ1-2; 9 bases agree with TRBD1. This CDR3 is built from 15 residues. The germline V gene has CDR1 SGHDT and CDR2 YYEEEE. V lost 3 bases, J lost 2 bases, and 5 bases stayed unmatched.

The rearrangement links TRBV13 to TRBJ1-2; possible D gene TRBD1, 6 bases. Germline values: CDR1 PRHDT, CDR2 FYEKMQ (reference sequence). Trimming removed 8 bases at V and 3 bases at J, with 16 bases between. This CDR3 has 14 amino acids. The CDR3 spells CASVLRGMDYGYTF. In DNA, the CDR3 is TGTGCCAGCGTCCTCAGGGGCATGGACTATGGCTACACCTTC.

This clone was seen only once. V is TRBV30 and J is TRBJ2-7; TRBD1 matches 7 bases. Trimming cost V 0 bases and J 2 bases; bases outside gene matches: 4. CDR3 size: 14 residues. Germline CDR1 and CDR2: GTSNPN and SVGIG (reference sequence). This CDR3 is CAWSVAGGPYEQYF. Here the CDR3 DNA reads TGTGCCTGGAGTGTGGCAGGGGGTCCCTACGAGCAGTACTTC.

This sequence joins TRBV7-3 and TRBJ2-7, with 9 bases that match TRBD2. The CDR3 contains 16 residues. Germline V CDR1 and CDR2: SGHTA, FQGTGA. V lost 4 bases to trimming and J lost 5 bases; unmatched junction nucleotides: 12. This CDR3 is CASSSGPAGGQNEQYF. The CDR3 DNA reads TGTGCCAGCAGCTCGGGTCCGGCGGGGGGGCAGAACGAGCAGTACTTC.

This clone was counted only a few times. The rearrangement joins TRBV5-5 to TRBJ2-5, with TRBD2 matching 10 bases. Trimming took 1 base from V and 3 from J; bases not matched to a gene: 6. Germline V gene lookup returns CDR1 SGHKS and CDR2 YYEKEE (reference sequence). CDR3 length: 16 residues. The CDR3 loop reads CASSLYTSGAKETQYF. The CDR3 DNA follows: TGTGCCAGCAGCTTGTATACTAGCGGGGCTAAAGAGACCCAGTACTTC.

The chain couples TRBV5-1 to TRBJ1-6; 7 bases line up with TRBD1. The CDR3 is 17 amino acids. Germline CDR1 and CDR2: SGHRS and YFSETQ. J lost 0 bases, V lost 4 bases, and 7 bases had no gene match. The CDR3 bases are TGCGCCAGCAGCCACGGACAGGTCAGCTCCTATAATTCACCCCTCCACTTT. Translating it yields CASSHGQVSSYNSPLHF.

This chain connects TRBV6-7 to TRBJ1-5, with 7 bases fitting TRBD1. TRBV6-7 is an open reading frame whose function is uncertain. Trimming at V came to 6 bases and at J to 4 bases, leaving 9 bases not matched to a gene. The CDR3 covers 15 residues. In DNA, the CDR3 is TGTGCCAGCAGGCCGGGACAGCGGACGAATCAGCCCCAGCATTTT. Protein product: CASRPGQRTNQPQHF.

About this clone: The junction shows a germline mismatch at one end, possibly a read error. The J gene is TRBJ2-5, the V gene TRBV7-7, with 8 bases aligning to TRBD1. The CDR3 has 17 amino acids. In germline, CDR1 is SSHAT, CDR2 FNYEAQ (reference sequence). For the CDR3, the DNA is TGTGCTAGCAGCCCCAGTTTTTTTGAGACAGGGGTAGAGACCCAGTACTTC. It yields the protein CASSPSFFETGVETQYF.

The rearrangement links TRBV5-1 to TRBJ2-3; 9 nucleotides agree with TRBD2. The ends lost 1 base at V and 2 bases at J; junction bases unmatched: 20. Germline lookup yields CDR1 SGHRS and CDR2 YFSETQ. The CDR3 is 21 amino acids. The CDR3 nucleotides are TGCGCCAGCAGCTTGCGGCGGGGGGGGGCCCCGGTTTTGGGGAACACAGATACGCAGTATTTT. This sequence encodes CASSLRRGGAPVLGNTDTQYF.

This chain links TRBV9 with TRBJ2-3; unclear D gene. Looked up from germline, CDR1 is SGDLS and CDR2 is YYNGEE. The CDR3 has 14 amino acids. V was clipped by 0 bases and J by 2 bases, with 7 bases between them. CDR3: CASSVATTTDTQYF. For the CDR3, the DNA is TGTGCCAGCAGCGTAGCTACTACCACAGATACGCAGTATTTT.

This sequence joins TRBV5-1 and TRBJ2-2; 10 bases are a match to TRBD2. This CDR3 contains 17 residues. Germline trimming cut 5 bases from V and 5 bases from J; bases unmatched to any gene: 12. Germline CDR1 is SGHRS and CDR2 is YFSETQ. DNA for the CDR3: TGCGCCAGCAGTTTGCTAGCGGGGGCCTTGGAGACCGGGGAGCTGTTTTTT. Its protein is CASSLLAGALETGELFF. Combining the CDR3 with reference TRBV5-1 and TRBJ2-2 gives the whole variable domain KAGVTQTPRYLIKTRGQQVTLSCSPISGHRSVSWYQQTPGQGLQFLFEYFSETQRNKGNFPGRFSGRQFSNSRSEMNVSTLELGDSALYLCASSLLAGALETGELFFGEGSRLTVL.

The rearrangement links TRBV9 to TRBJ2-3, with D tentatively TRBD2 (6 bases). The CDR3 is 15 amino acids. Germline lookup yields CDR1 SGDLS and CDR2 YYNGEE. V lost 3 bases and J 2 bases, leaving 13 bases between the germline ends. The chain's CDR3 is CASSGLADITDTQYF. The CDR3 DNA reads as TGTGCCAGCAGCGGATTAGCGGATATCACAGATACGCAGTATTTT.

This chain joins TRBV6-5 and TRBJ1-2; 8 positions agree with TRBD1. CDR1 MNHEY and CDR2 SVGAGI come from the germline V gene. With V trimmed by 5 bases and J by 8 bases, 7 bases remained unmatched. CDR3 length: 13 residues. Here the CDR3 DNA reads TGTGCCAGCAGTGACAGGGGTCGTATGGGCTACACCTTC. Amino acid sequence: CASSDRGRMGYTF.